A single sample is the source of the 22 T cell receptor beta chains below, sequenced in a study of tumor and adjacent non-tumor tissue in lung cancer. The template was RNA from unsorted bulk tissue. This non-tumor lung sample came from over 3 cm beyond the tumor edge. Three rounds of nested PCR, following a modified ARM-PCR protocol, produced the TCRbeta library. TCRdb itself ran the multiplex PCR reads through MiXCR, one entry per CDR3 protein. Of 50,000 to 70,000 distinct CDR3 sequences in the sample, about 63% are singletons; the top ten hold less than 35%. Sequencing was carried out using distant non-tumor lung tissue. The receptors originated from a man aged 65-85 years with non-small cell lung cancer.

In regard to this clonotype: This likely comes from a read error, as the CDR3 has no conserved phenylalanine or tryptophan at its end. The V call is TRBV11-2, the J call TRBJ2-2; TRBD2 might be the D (5 bases). The CDR3 is 17 amino acids. The germline V gene encodes CDR1 SGHAT and CDR2 FQNNGV. The chain's CDR3 is CTSSLAPGFTSIGELFS. In DNA, the CDR3 is TGTACCAGCAGCTTAGCTCCGGGATTCACGAGCATCGGGGAGCTGTTTTCT.

Comment on this clonotype: Possible read error: a much larger clone is one base away. The CDR3 sequence is CASSQEHRTDMQYF. CDR3 nucleotide sequence: TGCGCCAGCAGCCAAGAGCACAGGACAGATATGCAGTATTTT. The chain couples TRBV4-1 to TRBJ2-3; D perhaps matches TRBD1 (6 bases). Germline V gene sequence: CDR1 MGHRA, CDR2 YSYEKL. The CDR3 covers 14 residues.

This clonotype was detected only once. The chain employs TRBV7-9 and TRBJ2-7; D not certain. The CDR3 is made up of 12 amino acids. Germline lookup yields CDR1 SEHNR and CDR2 FQNEAQ (reference sequence). Between the trimmed V and J ends, which lost 7 bases and 6 bases, there was a span of 13 bases. CDR3 in DNA: TGTGCCAGCAACCCCCGCCTCGGCGAGCAGTACTTC. The encoded protein is CASNPRLGEQYF.

Concerning this clonotype: A read error is likely, as this CDR3 ends without the conserved phenylalanine or tryptophan. The gene calls are TRBV5-4 and TRBJ2-6; no firm D call. The V end was cut by 2 bases, the J end by 3 bases, with 12 bases between. The germline CDR1 and CDR2 sequences are SGHNT and YYREEE (reference sequence). CDR3 length equals 16 residues. CDR3 nucleotide sequence: TGTGCCAGCAGCTTAAAACAGTCGTGTGGGGCCAACGTCCTGACTTCA. This codes for CASSLKQSCGANVLTS.

Turning to this clonotype: The junction and the germline gene differ at one end; a read error may be behind it. The chain has TRBV20-1 and TRBJ2-1; tentatively, D is TRBD2 (5 bases). Looked up from germline, CDR1 is DFQATT and CDR2 is SNEGSKA (reference sequence). This CDR3 is built from 18 residues. DNA of the CDR3: TGCAGTGCTAGAGCCCGACCCGCGGGCGGGCGCTCATACAATGGGCAGTTCTTC. Protein product: CSARARPAGGRSYNGQFF.

Ten or more counts support this clonotype. The chain couples TRBV6-9 to TRBJ2-7; D gene uncertain. Germline V CDR1 and CDR2: MNHGY, SVAAGI. V lost 2 bases, J lost 7 bases, and 24 bases lay in between. CDR3 length: 17 residues. CDR3 region: CASSYGHTEFHRCEQYF. DNA for the CDR3: TGTGCCAGCAGTTATGGGCATACTGAATTTCATAGGTGTGAGCAGTACTTC.

The chain employs TRBV29-1 and TRBJ1-2, with a tentative D call TRBD1 (6 bases). V shed 8 bases and J shed 5 bases, with 21 bases lying between them. Germline V gene sequence: CDR1 SQVTM, CDR2 ANQGSEA. The CDR3 contains 14 residues. CDR3: CSSTGGGTGYGYTF. For the CDR3, the DNA is TGCAGCTCCACGGGGGGGGGCACAGGATATGGCTACACCTTC.

The table lists this clonotype with many counts. V and J are TRBV29-1 and TRBJ2-6; unclear D gene. This CDR3 has 15 residues. V was trimmed by 4 bases and J by 0 bases, leaving 10 bases between them. Germline V CDR1 and CDR2: SQVTM, ANQGSEA. Written as DNA, the CDR3 is TGCAGCGTTGCCTCTCGCTCCTCTGGGGCCAACGTCCTGACTTTC. Amino acid sequence: CSVASRSSGANVLTF.

About this clonotype itself: An end of the junction differs from the germline gene, which may be a read error. The chain carries TRBV4-1 and TRBJ2-1; TRBD2 aligns across 9 bases. The CDR3 is made up of 16 amino acids. CDR1 is MGHRA and CDR2 is YSYEKL in the germline V gene. The CDR3 is CASSQGLAVAYDEQFF. Here the CDR3 DNA reads TGCGCCAGCAGCCAAGGACTAGCGGTTGCCTACGATGAGCAGTTCTTC.

To note about this clonotype: The junction and the germline gene differ at one end; a read error may be behind it. The chain couples TRBV10-3 to TRBJ2-7; no definite D call. The germline CDR1 and CDR2 sequences are ENHRY and SYGVKD. The CDR3 runs 14 residues. CDR3 sequence reads: CAISQTGSDDKQHF. The DNA of the CDR3 is TGTGCCATCAGCCAGACCGGTTCCGACGACAAGCAGCACTTC.

This clonotype has a count of ten or more. The V and J genes are TRBV10-3 and TRBJ2-3, with D perhaps matching TRBD1 (5 bases). Looked up from germline, CDR1 is ENHRY and CDR2 is SYGVKD. Deletions cut 0 bases from V and 6 bases from J, with 7 bases between. This CDR3 spans 13 amino acids. The CDR3 sequence is CAISESKGDTQYF. CDR3 DNA: TGTGCCATCAGTGAGTCGAAGGGGGATACGCAGTATTTT.

This clonotype was seen only a few times. The chain uses TRBV30 and TRBJ1-2; D is unclear. In germline, CDR1 is GTSNPN, CDR2 SVGIG (reference sequence). The CDR3 length is 15 residues. Trimming shortened V by 5 bases and J by 4 bases, and 20 bases separated the two germline ends. The CDR3 reads CAWDFSGSPRYGYTF. CDR3 DNA: TGTGCCTGGGACTTTTCTGGGAGTCCCCGCTATGGCTACACCTTC.

This clonotype was counted only a few times. A much more abundant neighbour one base away suggests this may be a read error. This rearrangement joins TRBV29-1 to TRBJ2-1, with a possible D match to TRBD1 (5 bases). Trimming took 8 bases from V and 6 from J, leaving 20 bases between them. Germline values: CDR1 SQVTM, CDR2 ANQGSEA. CDR3 length equals 14 residues. Written as DNA, the CDR3 is TGCAGCACCGGGTGGCAGGGAACGTCCAATGAGCAGTTCTTC. It yields the protein CSTGWQGTSNEQFF.

This chain connects TRBV20-1 to TRBJ1-4, with D unclear. Trimming pared 0 bases from V and 0 bases from J, leaving 11 bases between. CDR3 size: 16 residues. Germline loops: CDR1 DFQATT, CDR2 SNEGSKA (reference sequence). CDR3 in DNA: TGCAGTGCTAGAGATTCCAGCAGGCCAACTAATGAAAAACTGTTTTTT. It yields the protein CSARDSSRPTNEKLFF.

Note on this clonotype: Without the conserved terminal phenylalanine or tryptophan, this CDR3 likely stems from a read error. The chain is built from TRBV11-2 and TRBJ2-2; TRBD2 agrees at 7 bases. CDR3 size: 16 residues. Germline values: CDR1 SGHAT, CDR2 FQNNGV. The CDR3 DNA follows: TGTTCCAGCAGCTTAGATCGACTAGCCTCGGCCGGGGAACTGTTTGTT. Residues: CSSSLDRLASAGELFV.

A remark on this clonotype: Germline is not matched at one junction end, which may reflect a read error. The V and J genes are TRBV10-3 and TRBJ2-1; TRBD1 matches at 7 bases. The germline CDR1 and CDR2 sequences are ENHRY and SYGVKD. This CDR3 region has 15 residues. CDR3 protein: CAISVLPRQGHDQFF. The DNA for the CDR3 is TGTGCCATCAGTGTCTTGCCGAGACAGGGCCATGACCAGTTCTTC.

The V and J genes are TRBV20-1 and TRBJ2-1, with D possibly called TRBD1 or TRBD2 (5 bases each). CDR1 and CDR2 from the germline V gene are DFQATT and SNEGSKA (reference sequence). V was pared by 0 bases and J by 9 bases, with 18 bases between. The CDR3 covers 15 residues. Here the CDR3 DNA reads TGCAGTGCTAGAGATCCACTAGTGGGGGTCTTTGAGCAGTTCTTC. Protein sequence: CSARDPLVGVFEQFF.

The V and J genes are TRBV11-2 and TRBJ2-7; 8 bases agree with TRBD1. Per germline, CDR1 SGHAT and CDR2 FQNNGV. The CDR3 spans 15 residues. V lost 7 bases and J lost 5; bases outside the gene matches: 13. CDR3 region: CASIYTGTGANEQYF. The CDR3 DNA reads TGTGCCAGCATCTACACTGGGACAGGAGCCAACGAGCAGTACTTC.

This clonotype was counted at least ten times. This CDR3 reads CSAITGQETQYF. CDR3 nucleotide sequence: TGCAGCGCCATAACTGGCCAAGAGACCCAGTACTTC. This chain links TRBV29-1 with TRBJ2-5; D call uncertain. Trimming removed 7 bases at V and 1 base at J, with 10 bases between. This CDR3 spans 12 amino acids. Germline V gene data show CDR1 as SQVTM and CDR2 as ANQGSEA.

This clonotype was recorded many times. The CDR3 coding sequence is TGCGCCAGCAGCCAAGGGGGCAGCTCCTACAATGAGCAGTTCTTC. This translates into CASSQGGSSYNEQFF. This chain joins TRBV5-1 and TRBJ2-1, with TRBD1 identical over 7 bases. The V gene's germline CDR1 is SGHRS and CDR2 YFSETQ. The V and J ends lost 4 bases and 0 bases, in that order; junction bases with no gene match: 4. This CDR3 spans 15 amino acids. Combining the CDR3 with reference TRBV5-1 and TRBJ2-1 gives the whole variable domain KAGVTQTPRYLIKTRGQQVTLSCSPISGHRSVSWYQQTPGQGLQFLFEYFSETQRNKGNFPGRFSGRQFSNSRSEMNVSTLELGDSALYLCASSQGGSSYNEQFFGPGTRLTVL.

This clonotype was counted many times. V gene TRBV7-8 combines with J gene TRBJ2-7; 8 bases map to TRBD2. In germline, CDR1 is SGHVS, CDR2 FQNEAQ. With 3 bases clipped from V and 3 bases from J, the junction kept 7 bases outside the gene matches. The CDR3 totals 15 residues. CDR3 sequence: CASSFPAGALYEQYF. CDR3 bases: TGTGCCAGCAGCTTCCCAGCGGGGGCTCTCTACGAGCAGTACTTC.

Points on this clonotype: Relative to the germline gene, one junction end is altered; a read error may explain this. This chain connects TRBV6-5 to TRBJ2-2, with D perhaps matching TRBD1 (6 bases). This CDR3 contains 17 residues. Germline CDR1 reads MNHEY; CDR2 reads SVGAGI. This CDR3 reads CASSQHEGRGIAGELLF. The CDR3 DNA reads TGTGCCAGCAGCCAGCACGAAGGCAGGGGCATAGCCGGGGAGCTGCTTTTT.